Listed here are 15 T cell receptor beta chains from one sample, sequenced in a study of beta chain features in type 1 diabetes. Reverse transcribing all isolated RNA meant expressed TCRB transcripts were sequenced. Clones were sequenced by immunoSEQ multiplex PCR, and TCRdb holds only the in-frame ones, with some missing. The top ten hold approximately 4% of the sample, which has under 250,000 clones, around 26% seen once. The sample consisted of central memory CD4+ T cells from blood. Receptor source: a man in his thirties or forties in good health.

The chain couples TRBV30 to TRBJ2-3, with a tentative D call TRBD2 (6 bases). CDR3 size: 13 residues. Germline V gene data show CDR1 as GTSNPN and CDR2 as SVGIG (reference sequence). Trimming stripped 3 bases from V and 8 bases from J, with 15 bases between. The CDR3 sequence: CAWSSYSGGTQYF. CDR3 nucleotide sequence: TGTGCCTGGAGCTCCTACTCCGGGGGTACGCAGTATTTT.

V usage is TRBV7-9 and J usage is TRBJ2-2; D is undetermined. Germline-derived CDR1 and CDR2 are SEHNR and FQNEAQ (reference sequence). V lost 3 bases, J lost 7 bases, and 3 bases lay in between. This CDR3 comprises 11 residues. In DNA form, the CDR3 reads TGTGCCAGCAGCTTCGTCGGGGAGCTGTTTTTT. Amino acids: CASSFVGELFF.

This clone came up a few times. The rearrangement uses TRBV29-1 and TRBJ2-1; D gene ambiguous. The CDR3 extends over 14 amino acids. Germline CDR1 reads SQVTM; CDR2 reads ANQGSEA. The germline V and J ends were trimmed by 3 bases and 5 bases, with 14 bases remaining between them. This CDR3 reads CSVDRLGSDNEQFF. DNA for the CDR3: TGCAGCGTTGACCGACTGGGATCAGACAATGAGCAGTTCTTC.

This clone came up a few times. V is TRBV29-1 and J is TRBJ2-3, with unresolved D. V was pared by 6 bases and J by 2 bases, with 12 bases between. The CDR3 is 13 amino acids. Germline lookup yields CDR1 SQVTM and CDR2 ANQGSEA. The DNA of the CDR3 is TGCAGCGTAGCACCCTTACTCACAGATACGCAGTATTTT. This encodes CSVAPLLTDTQYF.

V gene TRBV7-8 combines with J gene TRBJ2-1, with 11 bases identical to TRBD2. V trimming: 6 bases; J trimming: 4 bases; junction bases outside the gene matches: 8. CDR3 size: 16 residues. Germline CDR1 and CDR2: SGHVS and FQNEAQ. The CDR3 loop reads CASSKRLAGIYNEQFF. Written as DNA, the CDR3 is TGTGCCAGCAGTAAACGACTAGCGGGAATATACAATGAGCAGTTCTTC.

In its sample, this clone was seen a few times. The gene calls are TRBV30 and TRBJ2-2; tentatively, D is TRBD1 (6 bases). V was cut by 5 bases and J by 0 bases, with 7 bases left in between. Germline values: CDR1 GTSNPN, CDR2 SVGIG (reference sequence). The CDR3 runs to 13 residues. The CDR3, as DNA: TGTGCCTGGGGACAGCCGAACACCGGGGAGCTGTTTTTT. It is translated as CAWGQPNTGELFF.

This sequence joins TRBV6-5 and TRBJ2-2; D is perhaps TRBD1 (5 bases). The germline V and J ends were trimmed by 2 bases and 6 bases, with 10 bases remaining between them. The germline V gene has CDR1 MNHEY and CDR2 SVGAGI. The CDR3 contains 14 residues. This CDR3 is CASSYGALPGELFF. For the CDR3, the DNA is TGTGCCAGCAGTTACGGGGCCCTGCCCGGGGAGCTGTTTTTT.

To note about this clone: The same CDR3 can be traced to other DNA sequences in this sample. The CDR3 loop is CSASLGDTQYF. CDR3 DNA sequence: TGCAGTGCTAGCCTAGGGGATACGCAGTATTTT. This chain joins TRBV20-1 and TRBJ2-3; no reliable D call. V was pared by 3 bases and J by 6 bases, with 7 bases between. Germline V gene lookup returns CDR1 DFQATT and CDR2 SNEGSKA (reference sequence). There are 11 residues in the CDR3.

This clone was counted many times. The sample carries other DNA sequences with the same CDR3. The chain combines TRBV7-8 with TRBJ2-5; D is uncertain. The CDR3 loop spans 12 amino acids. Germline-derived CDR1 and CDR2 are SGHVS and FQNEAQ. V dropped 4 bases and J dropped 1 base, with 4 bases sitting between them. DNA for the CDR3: TGTGCCAGCAGCTGGGGCCAAGAGACCCAGTACTTC. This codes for CASSWGQETQYF.

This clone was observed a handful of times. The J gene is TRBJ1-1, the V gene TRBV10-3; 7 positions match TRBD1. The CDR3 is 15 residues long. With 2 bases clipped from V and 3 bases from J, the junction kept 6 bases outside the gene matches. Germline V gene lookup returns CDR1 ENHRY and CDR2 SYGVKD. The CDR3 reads CAISERQGGDTEAFF. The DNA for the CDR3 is TGTGCCATCAGTGAGCGACAGGGCGGCGACACTGAAGCTTTCTTT.

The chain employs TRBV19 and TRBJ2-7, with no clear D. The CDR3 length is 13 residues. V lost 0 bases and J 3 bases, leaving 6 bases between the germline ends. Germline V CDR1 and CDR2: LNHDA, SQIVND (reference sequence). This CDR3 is CASSIDASYEQYF. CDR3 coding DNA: TGTGCCAGTAGTATAGATGCCAGCTACGAGCAGTACTTC.

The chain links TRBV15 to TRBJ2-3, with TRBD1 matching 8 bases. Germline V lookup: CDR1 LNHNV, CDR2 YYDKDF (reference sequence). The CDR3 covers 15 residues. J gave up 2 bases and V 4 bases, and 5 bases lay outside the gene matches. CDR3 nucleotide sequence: TGTGCCACCAGCATGGGACAGGCGAACACAGATACGCAGTATTTT. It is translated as CATSMGQANTDTQYF.

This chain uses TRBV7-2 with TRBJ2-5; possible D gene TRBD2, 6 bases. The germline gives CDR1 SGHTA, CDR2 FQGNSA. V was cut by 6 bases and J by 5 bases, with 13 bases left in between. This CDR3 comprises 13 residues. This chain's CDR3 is CASRSPGVETQYF. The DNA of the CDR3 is TGTGCCAGCAGATCGCCGGGAGTTGAGACCCAGTACTTC.

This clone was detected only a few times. CDR3 residues: CAWSYDRETQYF. The CDR3 DNA reads as TGTGCCTGGAGTTATGATCGAGAGACCCAGTACTTC. The chain joins TRBV30 to TRBJ2-5; no definite D call. Trimming cost V 2 bases and J 4 bases, with 8 bases left between them. Germline CDR1 reads GTSNPN; CDR2 reads SVGIG (reference sequence). The CDR3 is 12 amino acids. Filled out from reference TRBV30 and TRBJ2-5, the complete variable domain reads SQTIHQWPATLVQPVGSPLSLECTVEGTSNPNLYWYRQAAGRGLQLLFYSVGIGQISSEVPQNLSASRPQDRQFILSSKKLLLSDSGFYLCAWSYDRETQYFGPGTRLLVL.

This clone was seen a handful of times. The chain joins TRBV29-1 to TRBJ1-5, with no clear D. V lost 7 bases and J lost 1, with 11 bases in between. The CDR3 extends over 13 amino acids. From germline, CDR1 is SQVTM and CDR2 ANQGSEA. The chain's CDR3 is CSAGGSSNQPQHF. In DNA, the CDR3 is TGCAGCGCCGGTGGGTCGAGCAATCAGCCCCAGCATTTT.